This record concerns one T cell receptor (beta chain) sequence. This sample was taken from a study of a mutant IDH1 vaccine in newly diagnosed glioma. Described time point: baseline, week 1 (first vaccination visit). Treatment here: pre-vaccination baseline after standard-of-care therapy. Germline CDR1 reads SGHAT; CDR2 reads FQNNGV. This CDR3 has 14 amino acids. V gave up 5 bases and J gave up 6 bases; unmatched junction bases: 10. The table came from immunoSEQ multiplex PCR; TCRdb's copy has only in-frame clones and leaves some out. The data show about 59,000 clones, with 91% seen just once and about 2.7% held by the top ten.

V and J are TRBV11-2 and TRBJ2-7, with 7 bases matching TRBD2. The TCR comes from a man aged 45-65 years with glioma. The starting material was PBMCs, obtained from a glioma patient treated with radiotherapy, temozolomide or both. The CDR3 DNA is TGTGCCAGCAGCCCGACTAGCCCTCTCGGCGAGCAGTACTTC. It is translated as CASSPTSPLGEQYF.